This T cell receptor (beta chain) stems from a study of cytomegalovirus exposure and HLA in healthy donors. There are a few counts of this clone. 13 Jbeta primers and 60 Vbeta primers were used for the PCR. This table comes from immunoSEQ multiplex PCR, and its TCRdb copy is limited to in-frame clones, with some not included. In the table there are about 130,000 clones, roughly 17% of which are singletons. The length of the CDR3 is 15 residues. Germline loops: CDR1 SEHNR, CDR2 FQNEAQ (reference sequence). Trimming shortened V by 1 base and J by 0 bases, and 10 bases separated the two germline ends. The TCR sequence derives from a female donor in good health and CMV-seropositive. V and J are TRBV7-9 and TRBJ2-7, with a possible D match to TRBD2 (5 bases). What was sequenced was PBMCs. The CDR3 DNA follows: TGTGCCAGCAGCTTAGGGTTGGGAGCCTCCTACGAGCAGTACTTC. Amino acid sequence: CASSLGLGASYEQYF.